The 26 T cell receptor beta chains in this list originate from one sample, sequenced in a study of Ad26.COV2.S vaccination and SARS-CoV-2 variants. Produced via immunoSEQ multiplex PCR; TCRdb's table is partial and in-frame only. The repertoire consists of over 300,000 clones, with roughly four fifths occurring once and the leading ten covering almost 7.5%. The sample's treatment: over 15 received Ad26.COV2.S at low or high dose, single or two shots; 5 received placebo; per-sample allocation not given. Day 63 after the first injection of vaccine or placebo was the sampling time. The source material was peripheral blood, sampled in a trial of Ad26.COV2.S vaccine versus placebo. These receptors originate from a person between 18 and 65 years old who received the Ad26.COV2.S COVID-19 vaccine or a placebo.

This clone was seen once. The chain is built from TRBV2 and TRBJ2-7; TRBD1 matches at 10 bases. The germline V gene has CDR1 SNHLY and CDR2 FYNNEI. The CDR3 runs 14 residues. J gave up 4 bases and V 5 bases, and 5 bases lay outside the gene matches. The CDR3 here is CASSRQGAKYEQYF. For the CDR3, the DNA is TGTGCCAGCAGTCGACAGGGGGCGAAATACGAGCAGTACTTC.

CDR3 sequence reads: CASNQGYSPLHF. CDR3 coding DNA: TGTGCCAGTAATCAGGGTTATTCACCCCTCCACTTT. V is TRBV19 and J is TRBJ1-6; tentatively, D is TRBD1 (5 bases). V was pared by 7 bases and J by 8 bases, with 9 bases between. Germline values: CDR1 LNHDA, CDR2 SQIVND (reference sequence). The CDR3 length is 12 residues.

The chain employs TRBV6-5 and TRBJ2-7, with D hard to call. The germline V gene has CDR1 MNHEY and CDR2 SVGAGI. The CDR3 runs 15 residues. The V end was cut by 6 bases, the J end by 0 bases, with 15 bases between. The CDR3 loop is CASRYDTVSSYEQYF. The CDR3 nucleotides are TGTGCCAGCAGATACGACACCGTCTCCTCCTACGAGCAGTACTTC.

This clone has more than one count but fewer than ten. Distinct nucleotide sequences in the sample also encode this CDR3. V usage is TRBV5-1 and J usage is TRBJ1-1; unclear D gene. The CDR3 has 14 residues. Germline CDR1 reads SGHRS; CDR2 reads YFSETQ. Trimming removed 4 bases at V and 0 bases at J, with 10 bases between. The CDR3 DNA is TGCGCCAGCAGCCTCTCTAGCATGAACACTGAAGCTTTCTTT. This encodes CASSLSSMNTEAFF. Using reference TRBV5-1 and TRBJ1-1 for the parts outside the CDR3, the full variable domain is KAGVTQTPRYLIKTRGQQVTLSCSPISGHRSVSWYQQTPGQGLQFLFEYFSETQRNKGNFPGRFSGRQFSNSRSEMNVSTLELGDSALYLCASSLSSMNTEAFFGQGTRLTVV.

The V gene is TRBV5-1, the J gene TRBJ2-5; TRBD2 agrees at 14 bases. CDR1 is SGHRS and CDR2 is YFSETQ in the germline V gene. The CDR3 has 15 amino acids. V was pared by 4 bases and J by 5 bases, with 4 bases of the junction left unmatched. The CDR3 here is CASSPRLAGGETQYF. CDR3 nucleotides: TGCGCCAGCAGCCCGCGACTAGCGGGAGGGGAGACCCAGTACTTC. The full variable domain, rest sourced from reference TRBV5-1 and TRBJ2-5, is KAGVTQTPRYLIKTRGQQVTLSCSPISGHRSVSWYQQTPGQGLQFLFEYFSETQRNKGNFPGRFSGRQFSNSRSEMNVSTLELGDSALYLCASSPRLAGGETQYFGPGTRLLVL.

The CDR3 DNA sequence: TGTGCCAGCAGCAATCTAGCGCTCCGGGCAGATACGCAGTATTTT. Encoded protein: CASSNLALRADTQYF. The chain employs TRBV7-9 and TRBJ2-3, with D maybe TRBD2 (6 bases). CDR3 size: 15 residues. Per the germline V gene, CDR1 is SEHNR and CDR2 is FQNEAQ (reference sequence). V lost 5 bases and J 4 bases, leaving 16 bases between the germline ends.

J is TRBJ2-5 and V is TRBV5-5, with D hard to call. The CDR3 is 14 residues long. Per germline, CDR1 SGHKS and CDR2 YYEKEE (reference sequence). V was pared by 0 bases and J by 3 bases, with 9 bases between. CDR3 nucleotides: TGTGCCAGCAGCTTGGTTGGGCGGAAAGAGACCCAGTACTTC. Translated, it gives CASSLVGRKETQYF.

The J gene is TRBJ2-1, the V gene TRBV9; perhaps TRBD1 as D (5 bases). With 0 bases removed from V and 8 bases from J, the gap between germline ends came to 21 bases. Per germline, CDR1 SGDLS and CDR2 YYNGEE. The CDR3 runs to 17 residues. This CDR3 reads CASSVATTGVLPDEQFF. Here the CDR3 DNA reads TGTGCCAGCAGCGTAGCTACAACAGGTGTCTTACCCGATGAGCAGTTCTTC.

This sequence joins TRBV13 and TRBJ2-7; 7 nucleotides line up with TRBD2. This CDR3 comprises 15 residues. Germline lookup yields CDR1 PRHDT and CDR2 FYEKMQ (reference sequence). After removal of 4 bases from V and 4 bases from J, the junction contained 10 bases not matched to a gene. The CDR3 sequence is CASSSRAGEPYEQYF. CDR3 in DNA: TGTGCCAGCAGCTCTCGCGCGGGGGAACCGTACGAGCAGTACTTC.

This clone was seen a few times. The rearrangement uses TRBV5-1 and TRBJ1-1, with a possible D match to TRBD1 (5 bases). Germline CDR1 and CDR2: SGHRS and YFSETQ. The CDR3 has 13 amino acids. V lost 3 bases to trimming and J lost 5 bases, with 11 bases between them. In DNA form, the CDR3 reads TGCGCCAGCAGCTGGCTGGGGGGGACTGAAGCTTTCTTT. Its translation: CASSWLGGTEAFF. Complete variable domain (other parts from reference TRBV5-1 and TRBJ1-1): KAGVTQTPRYLIKTRGQQVTLSCSPISGHRSVSWYQQTPGQGLQFLFEYFSETQRNKGNFPGRFSGRQFSNSRSEMNVSTLELGDSALYLCASSWLGGTEAFFGQGTRLTVV.

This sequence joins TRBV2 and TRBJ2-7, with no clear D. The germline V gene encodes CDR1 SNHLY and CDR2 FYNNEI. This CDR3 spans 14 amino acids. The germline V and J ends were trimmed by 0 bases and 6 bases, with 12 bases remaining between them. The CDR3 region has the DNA TGTGCCAGCAGTGAAGCGCGTGGGTGGGGCGAGCAGTACTTC. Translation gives CASSEARGWGEQYF.

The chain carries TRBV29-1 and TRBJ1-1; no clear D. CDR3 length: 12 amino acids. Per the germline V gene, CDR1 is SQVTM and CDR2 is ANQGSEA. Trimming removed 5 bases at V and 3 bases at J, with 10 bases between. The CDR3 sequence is CSVRRRDTEAFF. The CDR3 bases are TGCAGCGTTCGGAGGAGAGACACTGAAGCTTTCTTT.

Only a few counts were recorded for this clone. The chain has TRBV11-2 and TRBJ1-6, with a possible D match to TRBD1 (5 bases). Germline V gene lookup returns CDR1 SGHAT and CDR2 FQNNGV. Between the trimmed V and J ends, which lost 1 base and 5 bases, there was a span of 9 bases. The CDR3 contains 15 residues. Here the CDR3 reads CASSLGTLHNSPLHF. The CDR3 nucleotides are TGTGCCAGCAGCTTAGGGACACTTCATAATTCACCCCTCCACTTT. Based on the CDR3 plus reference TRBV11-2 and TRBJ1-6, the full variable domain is EAGVAQSPRYKIIEKRQSVAFWCNPISGHATLYWYQQILGQGPKLLIQFQNNGVVDDSQLPKDRFSAERLKGVDSTLKIQPAKLEDSAVYLCASSLGTLHNSPLHFGNGTRLTVT.

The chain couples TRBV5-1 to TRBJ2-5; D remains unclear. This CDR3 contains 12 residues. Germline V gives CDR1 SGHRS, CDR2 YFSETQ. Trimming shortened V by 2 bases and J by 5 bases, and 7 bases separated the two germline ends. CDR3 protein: CASSLLLETQYF. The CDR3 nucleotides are TGCGCCAGCAGCTTACTCCTGGAGACCCAGTACTTC.

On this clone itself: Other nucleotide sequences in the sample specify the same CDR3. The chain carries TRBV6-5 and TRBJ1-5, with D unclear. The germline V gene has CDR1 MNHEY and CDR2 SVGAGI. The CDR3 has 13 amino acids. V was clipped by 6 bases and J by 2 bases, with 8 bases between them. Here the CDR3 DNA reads TGTGCCAGCAGGTTACAAGGCAATCAGCCCCAGCATTTT. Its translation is CASRLQGNQPQHF.

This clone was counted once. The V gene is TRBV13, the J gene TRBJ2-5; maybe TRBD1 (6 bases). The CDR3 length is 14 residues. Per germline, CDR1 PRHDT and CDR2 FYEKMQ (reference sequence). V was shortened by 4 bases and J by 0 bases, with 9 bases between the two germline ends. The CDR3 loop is CASSSTGNQETQYF. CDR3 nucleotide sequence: TGTGCCAGCAGCTCAACAGGGAACCAAGAGACCCAGTACTTC.

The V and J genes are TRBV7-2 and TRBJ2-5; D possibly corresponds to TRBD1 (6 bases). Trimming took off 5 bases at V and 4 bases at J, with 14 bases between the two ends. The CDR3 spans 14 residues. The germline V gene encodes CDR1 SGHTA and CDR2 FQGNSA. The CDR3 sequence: CASSRTRGLETQYF. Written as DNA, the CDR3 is TGTGCCAGCAGCCGCACGAGGGGGTTAGAGACCCAGTACTTC.

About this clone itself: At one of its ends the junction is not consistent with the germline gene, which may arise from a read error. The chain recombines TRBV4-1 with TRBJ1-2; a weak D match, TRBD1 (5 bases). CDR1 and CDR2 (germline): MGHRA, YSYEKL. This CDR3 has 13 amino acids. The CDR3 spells CASSQVRVSAIHF. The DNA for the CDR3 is TGCGCCAGCAGCCAAGTCAGGGTTTCTGCCATCCACTTC.

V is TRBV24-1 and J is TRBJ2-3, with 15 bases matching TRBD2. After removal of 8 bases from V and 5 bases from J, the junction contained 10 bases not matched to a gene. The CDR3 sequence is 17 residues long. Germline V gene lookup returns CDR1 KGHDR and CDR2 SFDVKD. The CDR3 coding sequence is TGTGCCACCATGGGACTAGCGGGAGGTTCGGGAGAAGATACGCAGTATTTT. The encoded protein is CATMGLAGGSGEDTQYF.

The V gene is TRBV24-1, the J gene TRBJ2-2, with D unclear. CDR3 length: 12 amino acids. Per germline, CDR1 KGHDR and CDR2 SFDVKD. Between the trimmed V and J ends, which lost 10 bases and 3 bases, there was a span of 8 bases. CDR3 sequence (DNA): TGTGCCACGGGTGGGGACACCGGGGAGCTGTTTTTT. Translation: CATGGDTGELFF.

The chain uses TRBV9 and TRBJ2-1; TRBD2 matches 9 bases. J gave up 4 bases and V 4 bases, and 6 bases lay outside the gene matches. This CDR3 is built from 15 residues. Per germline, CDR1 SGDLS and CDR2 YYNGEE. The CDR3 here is CASSPSREGYNEQFF. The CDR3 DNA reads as TGTGCCAGCAGCCCCTCGCGGGAGGGGTACAATGAGCAGTTCTTC.

CDR3 DNA: TGTGCCAGTAGTCACGATAACTATGGCTACACCTTC. This translates into CASSHDNYGYTF. The genes are TRBV19 and TRBJ1-2; D is unresolved. V gave up 5 bases and J gave up 1 base, with 5 bases separating them. CDR1 and CDR2 (germline): LNHDA, SQIVND (reference sequence). The length of the CDR3 is 12 residues.

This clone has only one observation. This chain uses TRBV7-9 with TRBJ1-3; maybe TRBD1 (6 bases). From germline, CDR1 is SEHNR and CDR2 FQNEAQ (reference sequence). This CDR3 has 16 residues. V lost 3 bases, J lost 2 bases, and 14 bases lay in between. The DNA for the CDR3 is TGTGCCAGCAGCTTGAACTACAGGGAACCTGGAAACACCATATATTTT. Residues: CASSLNYREPGNTIYF.

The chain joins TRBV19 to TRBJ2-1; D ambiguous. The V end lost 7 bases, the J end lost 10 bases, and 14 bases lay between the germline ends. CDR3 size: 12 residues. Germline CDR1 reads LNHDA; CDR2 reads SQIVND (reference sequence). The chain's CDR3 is CASTNGVTEQFF. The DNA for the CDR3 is TGTGCCAGTACCAATGGGGTAACCGAGCAGTTCTTC.

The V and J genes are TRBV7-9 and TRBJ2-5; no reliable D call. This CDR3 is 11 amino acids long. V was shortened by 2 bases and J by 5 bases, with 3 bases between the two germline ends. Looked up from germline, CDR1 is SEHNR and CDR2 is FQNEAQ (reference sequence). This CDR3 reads CASSLWETQYF. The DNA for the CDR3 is TGTGCCAGCAGCTTATGGGAGACCCAGTACTTC.

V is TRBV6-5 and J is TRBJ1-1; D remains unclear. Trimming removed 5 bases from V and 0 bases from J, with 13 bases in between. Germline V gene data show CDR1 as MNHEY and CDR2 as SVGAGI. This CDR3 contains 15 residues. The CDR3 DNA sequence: TGTGCCAGCAGTCCTCTGATTCGGCTGAACACTGAAGCTTTCTTT. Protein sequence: CASSPLIRLNTEAFF.